A selection of T cell receptor beta chains follows, all from one sample in a study of cytomegalovirus exposure and HLA in healthy donors. The repertoire was sequenced with immunoSEQ multiplex PCR; TCRdb's copy has only in-frame clones and lacks some. Across 220,000 or so clones, the top ten clones capture around 1.1% of the sample. The sequencing sample was made of PBMCs. The receptor source for this set is a girl aged 2-10 years in good health and CMV-seropositive. CDR3s include the opening cysteine and the closing phenylalanine or tryptophan. D genes are given only for firm matches.

TRBJ1-2 TRBV28 . CASSSENYGYTF TGTGCCAGCAGTTCGGAGAACTATGGCTACACCTTC
TRBJ2-1 TRBV6-1 TRBD2 CASSDPGLVDEQFF TGTGCCAGCAGTGATCCAGGACTAGTAGACGAGCAGTTCTTC
TRBJ1-2 TRBV30 . CAWSATGLYGYTF TGTGCCTGGAGTGCTACAGGGCTCTATGGCTACACCTTC
TRBJ2-3 TRBV5-1 . CASSLAAGTDTQYF TGCGCCAGCAGCTTGGCAGCGGGTACAGATACGCAGTATTTT
TRBJ1-3 TRBV7-8 . CASSLASTGNTIYF TGTGCCAGCAGCTTAGCTTCAACTGGAAACACCATATATTTT
TRBJ2-1 TRBV7-8 . CASSLSGDGSYNNEQFF TGTGCCAGCAGCTTATCTGGGGACGGGAGCTACAACAATGAGCAGTTCTTC
TRBJ1-1 TRBV7-9 . CASSSRGTGINTEAFF TGTGCCAGCAGCTCCCGAGGCACAGGGATAAACACTGAAGCTTTCTTT
TRBJ1-1 TRBV18 . CASSPRSEGREAFF TGTGCCAGCTCACCACGCAGTGAGGGGAGGGAAGCTTTCTTT
TRBJ2-7 TRBV13 TRBD1 CASSPRDRGRYEQYF TGTGCCAGCAGCCCCCGAGACAGGGGGCGGTACGAGCAGTACTTC
TRBJ2-7 TRBV5-1 TRBD2 CASSLGWWSGSTYEQYF TGCGCCAGCAGCTTGGGATGGTGGAGCGGGAGCACCTACGAGCAGTACTTC
TRBJ1-5 TRBV28 . CASSFFGAGQPQHF TGTGCCAGCAGTTTCTTTGGGGCCGGTCAGCCCCAGCATTTT
TRBJ2-7 TRBV13 TRBD2 CASSRPPSGRETYEQYF TGTGCCAGCAGCCGACCTCCTAGCGGGAGGGAAACCTACGAGCAGTACTTC
TRBJ1-5 TRBV6-1 . CASRQATGLQPQHF TGTGCCAGCAGGCAAGCTACGGGTTTGCAGCCCCAGCATTTT
TRBJ2-5 TRBV2 . CASSGSVQETQYF TGTGCCAGCAGTGGGTCAGTTCAAGAGACCCAGTACTTC
TRBJ1-2 TRBV28 TRBD1 CASSGTGTSYGYTF TGTGCCAGCAGTGGGACAGGAACTAGTTACGGCTACACCTTC
TRBJ1-2 TRBV12-2 . CASRLITGRPSTYGYTF TGTGCAAGTCGCTTAATAACAGGTAGGCCATCAACCTATGGCTACACCTTC
TRBJ2-5 TRBV27 . CASRLGPQETQYF TGTGCCAGCAGATTGGGCCCCCAAGAGACCCAGTACTTC
TRBJ2-1 TRBV19 . CASSPISSYNEQFF TGTGCCAGTAGCCCAATTAGCTCCTACAATGAGCAGTTCTTC
TRBJ2-2 TRBV11-3 TRBD1 CASSSQLRDRETGELFF TGTGCCAGCAGCTCGCAACTCCGGGACAGGGAAACCGGGGAGCTGTTTTTT
TRBJ2-7 TRBV4-2 TRBD2 CASSQDGLAGDEQYF TGTGCCAGCAGCCAAGATGGGCTAGCGGGAGACGAGCAGTACTTC
TRBJ1-5 TRBV7-9 . CASSLGYSNQPQHF TGTGCCAGCAGCTTAGGCTATTCCAATCAGCCCCAGCATTTT
TRBJ2-7 TRBV28 TRBD1 CASTGTGADEQYF TGTGCCAGCACCGGGACAGGCGCGGACGAGCAGTACTTC
TRBJ2-7 TRBV28 TRBD2 CASSLSGGFESEQYF TGTGCCAGCAGCCTTAGCGGGGGGTTCGAGAGCGAGCAGTACTTC
TRBJ2-7 TRBV18 . CASSPLEGAYEQYF TGTGCCAGCTCACCACTAGAGGGAGCCTACGAGCAGTACTTC
TRBJ2-5 TRBV5-1 . CANSAVGRETQYF TGCGCCAATTCAGCGGTAGGGCGGGAGACCCAGTACTTC
TRBJ2-3 TRBV18 TRBD1 CASSPTGTGGEGVTF TGTGCCAGCTCACCAACCGGGACAGGGGGCGAGGGTGTAACGTTT
TRBJ2-7 TRBV19 . CASSIFLGSYEQYF TGTGCCAGTAGTATCTTTCTCGGCTCCTACGAGCAGTACTTC
TRBJ2-1 TRBV7-6 . CASSLRPDRNEQFF TGTGCCAGCAGCTTACGGCCAGACAGGAATGAGCAGTTCTTC
TRBJ1-4 TRBV28 TRBD1 CASRNRGRDRGGTNEKLFF TGTGCCAGCAGGAATCGTGGCCGGGACAGGGGAGGAACTAATGAAAAACTGTTTTTT
TRBJ2-7 TRBV7-8 TRBD2 CASSLPWGGGTQPITYEQYF TGTGCCAGCAGCCTCCCCTGGGGCGGGGGTACCCAACCTATTACCTACGAGCAGTACTTC
TRBJ2-2 TRBV5-4 TRBD1 CASSYNRGAGELFF TGTGCCAGCAGCTATAACAGGGGCGCCGGGGAGCTGTTTTTT
TRBJ2-1 TRBV2 TRBD2 CASSETSGTNEQFF TGTGCCAGCAGTGAGACTAGCGGGACCAATGAGCAGTTCTTC
TRBJ1-2 TRBV28 TRBD1 CASSPMRGQGLYGYTF TGTGCCAGCAGCCCGATGAGGGGACAGGGACTCTATGGCTACACCTTC
TRBJ1-5 TRBV11-2 . CASSSGQHSNQPQHF TGTGCCAGCAGCTCAGGACAGCATAGCAATCAGCCCCAGCATTTT
TRBJ2-5 TRBV7-2 . CASSFGSSSKETQYF TGTGCCAGCAGCTTTGGGAGCTCCTCCAAAGAGACCCAGTACTTC
TRBJ2-5 TRBV5-6 TRBD2 CASSQRTSGRGGYQETQYF TGTGCCAGCAGCCAAAGGACTAGCGGGAGAGGGGGGTACCAAGAGACCCAGTACTTC
TRBJ2-7 TRBV28 . CAILAPRSSYEQYF TGTGCCATCCTAGCGCCCAGGAGCTCCTACGAGCAGTACTTC
TRBJ1-1 TRBV5-5 . CASSLYIKTEAFF TGTGCCAGCAGCTTATACATCAAGACTGAAGCTTTCTTT
TRBJ2-3 TRBV7-9 TRBD1 CASSRDRGITDTQYF TGTGCCAGCAGCCGGGACAGGGGAATCACAGATACGCAGTATTTT
TRBJ2-1 TRBV5-1 TRBD2 CASSRGTRMGEQFF TGCGCCAGCAGCAGAGGGACTAGAATGGGGGAGCAGTTCTTC
TRBJ1-2 TRBV4-1 TRBD1 CASSQDYWGQVAYGYTF TGCGCCAGCAGCCAAGACTACTGGGGACAGGTCGCCTATGGCTACACCTTC
TRBJ2-1 TRBV5-4 TRBD1 CASSLDWTGYNEQFF TGTGCCAGCAGCTTGGACTGGACAGGCTACAATGAGCAGTTCTTC
TRBJ1-1 TRBV6-5 . CASSYSLAGDEAFF TGTGCCAGCAGTTACTCCCTGGCAGGGGATGAAGCTTTCTTT
TRBJ1-5 TRBV28 . CASSLTARGQPQHF TGTGCCAGCAGCCTTACAGCCAGGGGTCAGCCCCAGCATTTT
TRBJ1-4 TRBV19 . CASSPSIATNEKLFF TGTGCCAGTAGTCCCTCTATTGCAACTAATGAAAAACTGTTTTTT
TRBJ1-2 TRBV28 . CASSLGKDYGYTF TGTGCCAGCAGCCTCGGGAAGGACTATGGCTACACCTTC
TRBJ1-5 TRBV19 . CASSIDLWQGYQPQHF TGTGCCAGTAGTATAGATCTATGGCAGGGATATCAGCCCCAGCATTTT
TRBJ2-1 TRBV7-6 . CASSPGSRPNEQFF TGTGCCAGCAGCCCCGGGTCCCGACCCAATGAGCAGTTCTTC
TRBJ2-1 TRBV6-1 . CASSGDYYNEQFF TGTGCCAGCAGTGGAGACTATTACAATGAGCAGTTCTTC
TRBJ1-1 TRBV7-8 TRBD1 CASSQLGQEGFF TGTGCCAGCAGCCAATTGGGACAGGAGGGTTTCTTT
TRBJ2-7 TRBV6-5 TRBD2 CASSYSASGSYEQYF TGTGCCAGCAGTTACTCAGCTAGCGGATCCTACGAGCAGTACTTC
TRBJ2-7 TRBV27 TRBD2 CASSSGLAGRGEQYF TGTGCCAGCAGTTCGGGACTAGCGGGAAGAGGGGAGCAGTACTTC
TRBJ2-7 TRBV4-1 TRBD1 CASSQVTGDSSYEQYF TGCGCCAGCAGCCAAGTTACAGGGGATTCCTCCTACGAGCAGTACTTC
TRBJ2-2 TRBV15 TRBD2 CATSTRGLAENTGELFF TGTGCCACCAGCACCCGGGGACTAGCGGAGAACACCGGGGAGCTGTTTTTT
TRBJ1-2 TRBV6-5 TRBD1 CASRERTGHYGYTF TGTGCCAGCAGAGAAAGGACAGGGCACTATGGCTACACCTTC
TRBJ2-2 TRBV27 . CASSLGGAGELFF TGTGCCAGCAGTTTAGGAGGGGCCGGGGAGCTGTTTTTT
TRBJ2-1 TRBV27 TRBD2 CASRIGRERLNEQFF TGTGCCAGCAGGATCGGGCGGGAGAGGCTCAATGAGCAGTTCTTC
TRBJ2-2 TRBV10-3 TRBD1 CAISDRTNTGELFF TGTGCCATTTCGGACAGGACGAACACCGGGGAGCTGTTTTTT
TRBJ1-2 TRBV19 . CASSPTGYRGYTF TGTGCCAGTAGCCCTACAGGGTATCGGGGCTACACCTTC
TRBJ2-1 TRBV28 TRBD2 CASRPKASGRHSYNEQFF TGTGCCAGCAGGCCAAAAGCTAGCGGGAGACACTCCTACAATGAGCAGTTCTTC